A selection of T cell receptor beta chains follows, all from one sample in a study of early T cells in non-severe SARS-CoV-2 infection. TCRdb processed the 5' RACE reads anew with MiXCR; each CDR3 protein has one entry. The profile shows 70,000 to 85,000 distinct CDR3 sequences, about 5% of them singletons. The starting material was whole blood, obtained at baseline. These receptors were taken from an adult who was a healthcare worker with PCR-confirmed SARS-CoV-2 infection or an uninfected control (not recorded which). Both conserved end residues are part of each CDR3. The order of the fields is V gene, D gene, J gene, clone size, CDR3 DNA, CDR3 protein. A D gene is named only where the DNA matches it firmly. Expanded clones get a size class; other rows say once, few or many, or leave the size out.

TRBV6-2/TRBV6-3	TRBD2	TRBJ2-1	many	TGTGCCAGCATTGGACTAGCGGGAACTGGCAATGAGCAGTTCTTC	CASIGLAGTGNEQFF
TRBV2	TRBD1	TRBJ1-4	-	TGTGCCAGCAGGGTACAGGGGGCAGCAACTAATGAAAAACTGTTTTTT	CASRVQGAATNEKLFF
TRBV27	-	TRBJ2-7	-	TGTGCCAGCAGTTTAAAGCCCCTTAGGTCCTACGAGCAGTACTTC	CASSLKPLRSYEQYF
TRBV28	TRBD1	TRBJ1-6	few	TGTGCCAGCAGTGCCTCCGGGACAGGGCACTCACCCCTCCACTTT	CASSASGTGHSPLHF
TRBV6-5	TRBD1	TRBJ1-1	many	TGTGCCAGCAGTTGGGACAGGGGAACTGAAGCTTTCTTT	CASSWDRGTEAFF
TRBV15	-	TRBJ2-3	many	TGTGCCACCAGCGGGCGGGCGTCCACAGATACGCAGTATTTT	CATSGRASTDTQYF
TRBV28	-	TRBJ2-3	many	TGTGCCAGCAGTTTCTCGATCCCATCTAGCACAGATACGCAGTATTTT	CASSFSIPSSTDTQYF
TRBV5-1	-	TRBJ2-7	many	TGCGCCAGCAGCTTGGAAGCTACTTCCTACGAGCAGTACTTC	CASSLEATSYEQYF
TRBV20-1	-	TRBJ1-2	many	TGCAGTGCGCCCCGTGGGCAGGGAGGGTATGGCTACACCTTC	CSAPRGQGGYGYTF
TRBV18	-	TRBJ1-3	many	TGTGCCAGCTCGCGGGGGCCCTCTGGAAACACCATATATTTT	CASSRGPSGNTIYF
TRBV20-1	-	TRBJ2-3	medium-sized	TGCAGTGCTAGAGGGGGCGGACGGAGCACAGATACGCAGTATTTT	CSARGGGRSTDTQYF
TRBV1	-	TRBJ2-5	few	TGCACCAGCAGCCCGGGACTAGCGTTGGTGGAGACCCAGTACTTC	CTSSPGLALVETQYF
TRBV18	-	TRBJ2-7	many	TGTGCCAGCGGGTCCGGGGCCCCCTACGAGCAGTACTTC	CASGSGAPYEQYF
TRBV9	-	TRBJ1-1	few	TGTGCCAGCAGCGCAGACAGTAGGAACACTGAAGCTTTCTTT	CASSADSRNTEAFF
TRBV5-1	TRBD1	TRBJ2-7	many	TGCGCCAGCAGCTTGGTCGGGACAGGGAGCGAGCAGTACTTC	CASSLVGTGSEQYF
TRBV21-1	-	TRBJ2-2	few	TGTGCCAGCAGCAAAGAGCTAGCGGGAGACACCGGGGAGCTGTTTTTT	CASSKELAGDTGELFF
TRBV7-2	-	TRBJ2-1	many	TGTGCCAGCAGCTTAGGGTCTAGCCTTTGGTACAATGAGCAGTTCTTC	CASSLGSSLWYNEQFF
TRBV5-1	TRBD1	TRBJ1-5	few	TGCGCCAGCAGCTGGGGACAGGGCGGGGATCAGCCCCAGCATTTT	CASSWGQGGDQPQHF
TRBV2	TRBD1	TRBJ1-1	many	TGTGCCAGCTCGCGTACAGGGGGAACTGAAGCTTTCTTT	CASSRTGGTEAFF
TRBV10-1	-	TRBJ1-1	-	TGCGCCAGCAGTGGCACATCGGACAGAGACACTGAAGCTTTCTTT	CASSGTSDRDTEAFF
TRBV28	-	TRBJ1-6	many	TGTGCCAGCAGATTACTATCCCCTCCTTGGCCCCTCCACTTT	CASRLLSPPWPLHF
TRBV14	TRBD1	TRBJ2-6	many	TGTGCCAGCAGCCAAGTAACCGACCAGGGGGCGTCTACTGGGGCCAACGTCCTGACTTTC	CASSQVTDQGASTGANVLTF
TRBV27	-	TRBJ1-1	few	TGTGCCAGCGGTATATCAAGGGCAGGGACTGAAGCTTTCTTT	CASGISRAGTEAFF
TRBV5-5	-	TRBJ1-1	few	TGTGCCAGCAGCTTGGTATGGGCGCTGAACACTGAAGCTTTCTTT	CASSLVWALNTEAFF
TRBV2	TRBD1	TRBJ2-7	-	TGTGCCAGCAAGTCGGGACAGTCGAACACCTACGAGCAGTACTTC	CASKSGQSNTYEQYF
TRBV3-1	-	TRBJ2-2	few	TGTGCCAGCAGCCAAGATCTTAACACCGGGGAGCTGTTTTTT	CASSQDLNTGELFF
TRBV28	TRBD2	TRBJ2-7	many	TGTGCCAGCAGCCTTGGACTAGCGGGAGTATTCAACGAGCAGTACTTC	CASSLGLAGVFNEQYF
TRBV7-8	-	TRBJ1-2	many	TGTGCCAGCAGCATGACAGTCTATGGCTACACCTTC	CASSMTVYGYTF
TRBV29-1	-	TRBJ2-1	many	TGCAGCGGGGACGGATACAATGAGCAGTTCTTC	CSGDGYNEQFF